A selection of T cell receptor beta chains follows, all from one sample in a study of T cells in localized non-small cell lung cancer. Assay: immunoSEQ multiplex PCR; the TCRdb copy retains only in-frame clones and omits some. This table holds thousands of clones, around 28% found once. The input for sequencing was normal lung tissue next to the tumor, taken before any cancer treatment. The origin of the receptors is a woman aged 35 to 75 with stage II squamous cell lung carcinoma. The CDR3 runs from the conserved cysteine through the conserved F or W. D genes are given only for firm matches. For some rows the clone size is stated as once, few or many, or as a class when expanded; others skip it.

D	V	size	J	DNA	CDR3
-	TRBV28	-	TRBJ1-1	TGTGCCGGACGACAATATTCGGGTGGCACTGAAGCTTTCTTT	CAGRQYSGGTEAFF
-	TRBV6-9	-	TRBJ1-2	TGTGCCAGCAACCGAGACGGTGGCTACACCTTC	CASNRDGGYTF
TRBD1	TRBV19	-	TRBJ1-2	TGTGCCAGTAGTATCTATACCGGGACAGGGGATTATGGCTACACCTTC	CASSIYTGTGDYGYTF
-	TRBV16	-	TRBJ2-7	TGTGCCAGCAGCCAAGACGGCCAGCCCTACGAGCAGTACTTC	CASSQDGQPYEQYF
-	TRBV15	few	TRBJ1-1	TGTGCCACCAGCAGGGCGACTGGTAGTGCGGCTGAAGCTTTCTTT	CATSRATGSAAEAFF
-	TRBV15	few	TRBJ1-5	TGTGCCACCAGCAGAGACACGGGTCAAGGACCCCAGCATTTT	CATSRDTGQGPQHF
-	TRBV19	-	TRBJ2-6	TGTGCCAGTAGTAGGGCAGGGAGGGGGTCCGGGGCCAACGTCCTGACTTTC	CASSRAGRGSGANVLTF
-	TRBV28	-	TRBJ1-2	TGTGCCAGCAGGGAGACCGGGATAGGCCCCTATGGCTACACCTTC	CASRETGIGPYGYTF
-	TRBV6-8	-	TRBJ2-7	TGTGCCAGCAGGTCCGAATCCTCCTACGAGCAGTACTTC	CASRSESSYEQYF
TRBD2	TRBV28	few	TRBJ2-1	TGTGCCAGCAGCCTAGCGGGGAGGTCCTACAATGAGCAGTTCTTC	CASSLAGRSYNEQFF
TRBD1	TRBV6-7	few	TRBJ2-5	TGTGCCAGCAGTGCGACAGGGGGGCGAGAGACCCAGTACTTC	CASSATGGRETQYF